These 32 T cell receptor beta chains came from one sample sequenced in a study of CD8+ T cells in alopecia areata. Extracted from the samples, RNA was reverse transcribed into cDNA to serve as the sequencing template. The table came from immunoSEQ multiplex PCR; TCRdb's copy has only in-frame clones and leaves some out. Of 120,000 or so clones listed, less than 75% are singletons. Regarding treatment: oral pan-JAK inhibitor, 5-10 mg twice daily. The specimen comprised CD8+ T cells sorted from blood, sampled at week 4, from a patient treated with tofacitinib. These receptors were collected from a human donor with alopecia areata.

The chain uses TRBV29-1 and TRBJ2-7, with D hard to call. CDR1 and CDR2 (germline): SQVTM, ANQGSEA. The CDR3 extends over 11 amino acids. V dropped 6 bases and J dropped 3 bases, with 9 bases sitting between them. The CDR3 DNA is TGCAGCGTGCTAGGCAACTACGAGCAGTACTTC. As protein: CSVLGNYEQYF.

This clone turned up a few times. The chain is built from TRBV2 and TRBJ2-5, with unresolved D. This CDR3 has 15 residues. The germline V gene encodes CDR1 SNHLY and CDR2 FYNNEI. V was cut by 2 bases and J by 3 bases, with 13 bases left in between. As DNA, the CDR3 is TGTGCCAGCAGTGAATGGTTGAACAGTAAAGAGACCCAGTACTTC. Its protein is CASSEWLNSKETQYF.

This chain links TRBV7-8 with TRBJ1-4, with 7 bases identical to TRBD1. Per germline, CDR1 SGHVS and CDR2 FQNEAQ. The CDR3 contains 13 residues. V lost 8 bases and J lost 5; bases outside the gene matches: 5. The CDR3 loop is CASRLRGNEKLFF. CDR3 coding DNA: TGTGCCAGCCGCCTCAGGGGGAATGAAAAACTGTTTTTT.

This clone was found a few times. Different DNA sequences within this sample yield the same CDR3. The chain recombines TRBV30 with TRBJ2-5; D gene unclear. The CDR3 has 12 amino acids. CDR1 is GTSNPN and CDR2 is SVGIG in the germline V gene (reference sequence). Trimming pared 0 bases from V and 4 bases from J, leaving 6 bases between. The CDR3 here is CAWSVLGETQYF. In DNA, the CDR3 is TGTGCCTGGAGTGTACTCGGAGAGACCCAGTACTTC.

This clone was detected a few times. V is TRBV11-2 and J is TRBJ2-5; weak D call: TRBD1 (5 bases). The CDR3 consists of 15 residues. Germline assignment: CDR1 SGHAT and CDR2 FQNNGV. Between the trimmed V and J ends, which lost 4 bases and 1 base, there was a span of 13 bases. The CDR3 sequence is CASSSKTQAQETQYF. In nucleotides, the CDR3 is TGTGCCAGCAGCTCAAAGACACAGGCCCAAGAGACCCAGTACTTC.

This chain links TRBV6-5 with TRBJ1-5; unclear D gene. V lost 2 bases and J lost 3, with 8 bases in between. The CDR3 has 14 residues. Germline loops: CDR1 MNHEY, CDR2 SVGAGI. The DNA for the CDR3 is TGTGCCAGCAGTTACGGGTCAGCCAATCAGCCCCAGCATTTT. Encoded protein: CASSYGSANQPQHF.

This clone was seen more than once but under ten times. V is TRBV20-1 and J is TRBJ2-1; D is possibly TRBD1 (6 bases). Germline V lookup: CDR1 DFQATT, CDR2 SNEGSKA (reference sequence). The CDR3 has 10 amino acids. V was trimmed by 6 bases and J by 12 bases, leaving 12 bases between them. CDR3 sequence: CSALRGGQFF. CDR3 in DNA: TGCAGTGCCCTGAGAGGGGGGCAGTTCTTC.

A few counts support this clone. This chain's CDR3 is CSVQGGETNYGYTF. CDR3 sequence (DNA): TGCAGCGTCCAAGGGGGGGAGACGAACTATGGCTACACCTTC. V usage is TRBV29-1 and J usage is TRBJ1-2, with a weak D call TRBD1 (6 bases). CDR1 and CDR2 from the germline V gene are SQVTM and ANQGSEA. V was clipped by 6 bases and J by 2 bases, with 16 bases between them. The CDR3 sequence is 14 residues long.

The gene calls are TRBV6-1 and TRBJ2-1, with 7 nucleotides matching TRBD2. V trimming: 2 bases; J trimming: 3 bases; junction bases outside the gene matches: 7. This CDR3 spans 16 amino acids. The V gene's germline CDR1 is MNHNS and CDR2 SASEGT. DNA for the CDR3: TGTGCCAGCAGTGAATTCGGCGGGGACTACTACAATGAGCAGTTCTTC. Encoded protein: CASSEFGGDYYNEQFF.

This clone appeared a few times. This chain uses TRBV11-2 with TRBJ1-1; maybe TRBD1 (5 bases). Trimming pared 3 bases from V and 0 bases from J, leaving 17 bases between. The length of the CDR3 is 17 residues. Per the germline V gene, CDR1 is SGHAT and CDR2 is FQNNGV. The CDR3 nucleotides read TGTGCCAGCAGCTTGATCGGGTTTGGGGCCATGAACACTGAAGCTTTCTTT. It specifies CASSLIGFGAMNTEAFF.

The chain uses TRBV30 and TRBJ2-5, with D perhaps TRBD2 (5 bases). V lost 0 bases to trimming and J lost 2 bases, with 13 bases between them. The CDR3 totals 15 residues. CDR1 and CDR2 (germline): GTSNPN, SVGIG (reference sequence). CDR3 sequence (DNA): TGTGCCTGGAGTGTACTAGACTCTCCTCAAGAGACCCAGTACTTC. It encodes CAWSVLDSPQETQYF.

The rearrangement uses TRBV9 and TRBJ1-2; TRBD1 is a possible D gene (5 bases). Looked up from germline, CDR1 is SGDLS and CDR2 is YYNGEE. The length of the CDR3 is 13 residues. Between the trimmed V and J ends, which lost 2 bases and 4 bases, there was a span of 9 bases. The CDR3 loop reads CASSVSGGYGYTF. The CDR3 region has the DNA TGTGCCAGCAGCGTCTCTGGGGGCTATGGCTACACCTTC.

The chain is built from TRBV6-4 and TRBJ2-3; TRBD2 aligns across 7 bases. This CDR3 comprises 13 residues. V gave up 6 bases and J gave up 2 bases; unmatched junction bases: 2. Germline V gene sequence: CDR1 MRHNA, CDR2 SNTAGT. The CDR3, as DNA: TGTGCCAGCAGCGGGACTAACACAGATACGCAGTATTTT. Its translation is CASSGTNTDTQYF.

This clone was detected only a few times. This sequence joins TRBV25-1 and TRBJ2-7; TRBD1 might be the D (6 bases). Germline V CDR1 and CDR2: MGHDK, SYGVNS. V lost 6 bases and J 3 bases, leaving 12 bases between the germline ends. This CDR3 spans 13 amino acids. CDR3 region: CASRNRDFYEQYF. CDR3 bases: TGTGCCAGCAGGAACAGGGATTTCTACGAGCAGTACTTC.

The V gene is TRBV5-4, the J gene TRBJ2-2, with D possibly matching TRBD1 (5 bases). The CDR3 runs 15 residues. The V end was cut by 4 bases, the J end by 5 bases, with 15 bases between. CDR1 is SGHNT and CDR2 is YYREEE in the germline V gene (reference sequence). CDR3 DNA sequence: TGTGCCAGCAGCCCGGAAGGGGCCGGAACCGGGGAGCTGTTTTTT. This sequence encodes CASSPEGAGTGELFF.

The gene calls are TRBV29-1 and TRBJ2-5; 9 nucleotides agree with TRBD1. The germline CDR1 and CDR2 sequences are SQVTM and ANQGSEA. V lost 6 bases, J lost 2 bases, and 7 bases stayed unmatched. There are 14 residues in the CDR3. The CDR3: CSVPGQGWQETQYF. The CDR3, as DNA: TGCAGCGTCCCCGGACAGGGGTGGCAAGAGACCCAGTACTTC.

This clone has only one observation. The V call is TRBV27, the J call TRBJ1-1, with 8 bases that match TRBD1. This CDR3 has 16 amino acids. The germline V gene has CDR1 MNHEY and CDR2 SMNVEV (reference sequence). The ends lost 7 bases at V and 2 bases at J; junction bases unmatched: 12. The CDR3 coding sequence is TGTGCCAGCAAGGAGGGACAGGCAACGTCCAACACTGAAGCTTTCTTT. As protein: CASKEGQATSNTEAFF.

The V gene is TRBV29-1, the J gene TRBJ2-7, with D possibly TRBD2 on 6 matching bases. This CDR3 is built from 16 residues. CDR1 is SQVTM, CDR2 ANQGSEA, per germline. V lost 2 bases to trimming and J lost 4 bases, with 21 bases between them. This CDR3 reads CSVERGRDGGRYEQYF. Written as DNA, the CDR3 is TGCAGCGTTGAAAGGGGCCGGGACGGGGGACGGTACGAGCAGTACTTC.

The chain has TRBV27 and TRBJ1-1; TRBD1 is a possible D gene (5 bases). V lost 5 bases to trimming and J lost 0 bases, with 19 bases between them. CDR3 length: 17 amino acids. Germline CDR1 and CDR2: MNHEY and SMNVEV (reference sequence). The CDR3, as DNA: TGTGCCAGCAGTCCCATCAAGGCGGTGGGGGTGAACACTGAAGCTTTCTTT. Its protein is CASSPIKAVGVNTEAFF.

This clone has a single count. This chain connects TRBV27 to TRBJ1-6, with D maybe TRBD1 (5 bases). Germline loops: CDR1 MNHEY, CDR2 SMNVEV (reference sequence). Trimming left V 5 bases short and J 9 bases short, with 11 bases between. The CDR3 consists of 13 residues. CDR3 sequence (DNA): TGTGCCAGCAGTCAAGCAGGGTTTTCACCCCTCCACTTT. Its protein product is CASSQAGFSPLHF.

The CDR3 bases are TGCAGCGTTGGTGGTTTGACTGAAGCTTTCTTT. Its protein is CSVGGLTEAFF. J is TRBJ1-1 and V is TRBV29-1; D not resolved. The CDR3 contains 11 residues. Germline V lookup: CDR1 SQVTM, CDR2 ANQGSEA. V gave up 4 bases and J gave up 5 bases, with 8 bases separating them.

In this sample, this clone turned up a few times. The V gene is TRBV7-9, the J gene TRBJ2-7; the match to TRBD1 covers 7 bases. CDR1 is SEHNR and CDR2 is FQNEAQ in the germline V gene (reference sequence). The CDR3 runs 16 residues. The trim removed 5 bases at V and 3 bases at J, leaving 13 bases unmatched. CDR3 amino acids: CASSTSTGVKGYEQYF. CDR3 coding DNA: TGTGCCAGCAGCACCTCAACAGGGGTGAAGGGCTACGAGCAGTACTTC.

CDR3 loop: CSVEALTSGGNEQFF. The CDR3 DNA sequence: TGCAGCGTTGAAGCCCTGACTAGCGGGGGAAATGAGCAGTTCTTC. V is TRBV29-1 and J is TRBJ2-1; 12 bases match TRBD2. Germline-derived CDR1 and CDR2 are SQVTM and ANQGSEA. This CDR3 spans 15 amino acids. The J segment lost 7 bases and the V segment lost 1 base, leaving 5 bases of the junction unmatched.

The rearrangement joins TRBV27 to TRBJ2-3; 13 nucleotides agree with TRBD2. This CDR3 spans 18 amino acids. J lost 6 bases, V lost 5 bases, and 14 bases had no gene match. Germline V lookup: CDR1 MNHEY, CDR2 SMNVEV (reference sequence). CDR3 bases: TGTGCCAGCAGTCCGAGGGCGACTAGCGGGGGGCCGTTGGATACGCAGTATTTT. This sequence encodes CASSPRATSGGPLDTQYF.

Comments on this clone: Within the sample, other DNA sequences also encode this same CDR3. This chain uses TRBV30 with TRBJ2-7, with D possibly TRBD2 on 5 matching bases. Trimming took off 0 bases at V and 2 bases at J, with 8 bases between the two ends. The CDR3 sequence is 13 residues long. CDR1 is GTSNPN and CDR2 is SVGIG in the germline V gene (reference sequence). The chain's CDR3 is CAWSVGGPYEQYF. The DNA for the CDR3 is TGTGCCTGGAGTGTTGGCGGGCCCTACGAGCAGTACTTC.

The V gene is TRBV27, the J gene TRBJ2-5; no definite D call. The V end lost 4 bases, the J end lost 5 bases, and 14 bases lay between the germline ends. Germline lookup yields CDR1 MNHEY and CDR2 SMNVEV (reference sequence). The CDR3 length is 14 residues. CDR3 DNA sequence: TGTGCCAGCAGTTCGTCCGGTCAATGGGAGACCCAGTACTTC. Translated: CASSSSGQWETQYF.

As concerns this clone: A read error is likely, as this CDR3 ends without the conserved phenylalanine or tryptophan. No DNA is shown, since the ends of the CDR3 on it are uncertain; the CDR3 is the one TCRdb lists. V usage is TRBV2 and J usage is TRBJ2-7; the table's D call, TRBD1, was not checked against the DNA. The CDR3 spans 13 amino acids, including both terminal residues. Germline V gene data show CDR1 as SNHLY and CDR2 as FYNNEI. The CDR3 protein is CASSDGPSNAGLI.

This clone has more than one count but fewer than ten. This sequence joins TRBV29-1 and TRBJ2-7; D gene ambiguous. The CDR3 length is 12 residues. Trimming removed 6 bases at V and 0 bases at J, with 9 bases between. Germline CDR1 SQVTM, CDR2 ANQGSEA. The CDR3 region is CSVQTGSYEQYF. The CDR3 DNA reads as TGCAGCGTCCAGACGGGCTCCTACGAGCAGTACTTC.

This clone came up a few times. Distinct nucleotide sequences in the sample also encode this CDR3. The chain links TRBV30 to TRBJ2-2; D remains unclear. CDR1 and CDR2 (germline): GTSNPN, SVGIG (reference sequence). CDR3 size: 11 residues. Trimming cost V 4 bases and J 2 bases, with 2 bases left between them. DNA of the CDR3: TGTGCCTGGACCAACACCGGGGAGCTGTTTTTT. This sequence encodes CAWTNTGELFF.

This clone has only a few counts. This sequence joins TRBV5-1 and TRBJ2-6, with D possibly matching TRBD2 (5 bases). Germline V gene sequence: CDR1 SGHRS, CDR2 YFSETQ. V shed 4 bases and J shed 0 bases, with 14 bases lying between them. The CDR3 runs 17 residues. CDR3 loop: CASSTGLTTSGANVLTF. CDR3 DNA: TGCGCCAGCAGCACCGGACTCACTACCTCTGGGGCCAACGTCCTGACTTTC.

This clone came up a few times. The V gene is TRBV7-2, the J gene TRBJ2-5; either TRBD1 or TRBD2 may fit D (5 bases each). The germline gives CDR1 SGHTA, CDR2 FQGNSA. Trimming left V 5 bases short and J 4 bases short, with 8 bases between. The CDR3 covers 12 residues. Here the CDR3 reads CASSRGAETQYF. In DNA, the CDR3 is TGTGCCAGCAGCAGAGGGGCAGAGACCCAGTACTTC. The whole variable domain, remainder taken from reference TRBV7-2 and TRBJ2-5, is GAGVSQSPSNKVTEKGKDVELRCDPISGHTALYWYRQSLGQGLEFLIYFQGNSAPDKSGLPSDRFSAERTGGSVSTLTIQRTQQEDSAVYLCASSRGAETQYFGPGTRLLVL.

In its sample, this clone was seen a few times. This chain links TRBV5-1 with TRBJ1-2; 8 bases align to TRBD1. Germline CDR1 SGHRS, CDR2 YFSETQ. CDR3 length equals 16 residues. Unmatched junction bases numbered 9, after V lost 3 bases and J lost 2 bases. Written as DNA, the CDR3 is TGCGCCAGCAGCTCCGGGACAGGAGTAGAGAACTATGGCTACACCTTC. It codes for CASSSGTGVENYGYTF.